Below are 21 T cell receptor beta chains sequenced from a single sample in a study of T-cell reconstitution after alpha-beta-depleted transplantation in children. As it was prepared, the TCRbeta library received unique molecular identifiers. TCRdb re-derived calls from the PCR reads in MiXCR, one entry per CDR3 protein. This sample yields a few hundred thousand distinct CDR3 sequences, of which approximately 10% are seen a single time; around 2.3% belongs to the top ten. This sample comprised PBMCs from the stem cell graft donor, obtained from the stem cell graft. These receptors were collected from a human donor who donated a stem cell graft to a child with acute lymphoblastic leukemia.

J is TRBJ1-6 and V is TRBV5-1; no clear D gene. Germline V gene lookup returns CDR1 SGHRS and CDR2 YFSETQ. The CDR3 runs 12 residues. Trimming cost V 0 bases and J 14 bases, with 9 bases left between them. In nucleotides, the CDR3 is TGCGCCAGCAGCTTGGACCTAGGGTCCCTCCACTTT. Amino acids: CASSLDLGSLHF.

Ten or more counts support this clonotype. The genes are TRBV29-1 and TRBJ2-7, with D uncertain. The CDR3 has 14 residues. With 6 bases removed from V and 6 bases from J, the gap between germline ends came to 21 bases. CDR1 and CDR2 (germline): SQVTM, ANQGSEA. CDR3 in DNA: TGCAGCGTGCTACAAGGACGGAGTCTGGGCGAGCAGTACTTC. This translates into CSVLQGRSLGEQYF.

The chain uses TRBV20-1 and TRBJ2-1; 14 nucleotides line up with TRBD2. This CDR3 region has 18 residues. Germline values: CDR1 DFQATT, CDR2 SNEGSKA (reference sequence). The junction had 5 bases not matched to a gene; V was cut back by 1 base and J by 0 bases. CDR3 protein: CSARGGLAGALSYNEQFF. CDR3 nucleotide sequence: TGCAGTGCTAGAGGGGGACTAGCGGGAGCCCTCTCCTACAATGAGCAGTTCTTC.

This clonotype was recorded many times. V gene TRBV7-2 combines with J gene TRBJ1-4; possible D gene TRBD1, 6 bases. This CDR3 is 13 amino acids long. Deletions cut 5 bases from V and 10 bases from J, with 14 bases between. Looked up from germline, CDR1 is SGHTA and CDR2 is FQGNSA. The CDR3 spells CASSVQGVGKLFF. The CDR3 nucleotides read TGTGCCAGCAGCGTACAGGGTGTCGGAAAACTGTTTTTT.

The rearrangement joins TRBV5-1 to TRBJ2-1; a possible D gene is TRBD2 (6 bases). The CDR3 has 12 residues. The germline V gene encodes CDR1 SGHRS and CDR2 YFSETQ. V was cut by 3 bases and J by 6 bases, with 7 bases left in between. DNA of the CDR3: TGCGCCAGCAGCTGGCGGGGCAATGAGCAGTTCTTC. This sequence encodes CASSWRGNEQFF.

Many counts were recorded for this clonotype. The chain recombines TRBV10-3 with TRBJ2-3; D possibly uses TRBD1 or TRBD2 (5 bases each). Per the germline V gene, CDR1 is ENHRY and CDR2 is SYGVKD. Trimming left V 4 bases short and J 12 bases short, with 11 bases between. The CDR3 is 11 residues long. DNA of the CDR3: TGTGCCATCAGTGGTGGGACCACCCAGTATTTT. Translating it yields CAISGGTTQYF.

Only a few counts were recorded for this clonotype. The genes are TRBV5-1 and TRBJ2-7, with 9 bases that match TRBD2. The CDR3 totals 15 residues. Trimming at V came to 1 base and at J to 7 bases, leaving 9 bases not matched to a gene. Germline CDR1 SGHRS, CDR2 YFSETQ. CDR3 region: CASSLMLAGDPEQYF. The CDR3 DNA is TGCGCCAGCAGCTTGATGTTAGCGGGGGACCCTGAGCAGTACTTC.

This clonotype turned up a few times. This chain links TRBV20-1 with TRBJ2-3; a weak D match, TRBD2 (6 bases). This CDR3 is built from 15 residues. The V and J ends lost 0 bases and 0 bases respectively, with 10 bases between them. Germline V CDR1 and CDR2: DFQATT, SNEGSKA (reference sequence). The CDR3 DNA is TGCAGTGCTAGAGACGCCGGGACTAGCACAGATACGCAGTATTTT. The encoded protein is CSARDAGTSTDTQYF.

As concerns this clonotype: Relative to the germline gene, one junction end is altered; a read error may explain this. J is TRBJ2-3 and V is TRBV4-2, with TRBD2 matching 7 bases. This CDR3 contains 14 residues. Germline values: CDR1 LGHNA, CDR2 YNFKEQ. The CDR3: CASKRWGTTDMQYF. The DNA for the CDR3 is TGTGCCAGCAAGCGATGGGGGACTACAGATATGCAGTATTTT.

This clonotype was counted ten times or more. The CDR3 coding sequence is TGTGCCAGCAAGAACAGGGCGACAGATACGCAGTATTTT. Translated, it gives CASKNRATDTQYF. The chain employs TRBV6-6 and TRBJ2-3; possibly TRBD1 for D (6 bases). Germline V gene sequence: CDR1 MNHNY, CDR2 SVGAGI (reference sequence). Trimming stripped 7 bases from V and 3 bases from J, with 11 bases between. This CDR3 contains 13 residues.

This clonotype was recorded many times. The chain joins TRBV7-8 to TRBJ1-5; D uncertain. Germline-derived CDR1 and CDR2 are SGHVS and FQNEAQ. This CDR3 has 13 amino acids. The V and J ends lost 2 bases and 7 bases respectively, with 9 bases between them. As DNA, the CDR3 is TGTGCCAGCAGCTTAACCGGGGTCCAGCCCCAGCATTTT. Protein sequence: CASSLTGVQPQHF.

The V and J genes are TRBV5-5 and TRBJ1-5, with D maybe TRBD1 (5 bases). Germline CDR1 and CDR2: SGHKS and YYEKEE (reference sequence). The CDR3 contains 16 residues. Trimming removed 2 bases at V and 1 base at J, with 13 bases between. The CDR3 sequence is CASSFLGGRSNQPQHF. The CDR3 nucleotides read TGTGCCAGCAGCTTTCTGGGGGGTCGAAGCAATCAGCCCCAGCATTTT.

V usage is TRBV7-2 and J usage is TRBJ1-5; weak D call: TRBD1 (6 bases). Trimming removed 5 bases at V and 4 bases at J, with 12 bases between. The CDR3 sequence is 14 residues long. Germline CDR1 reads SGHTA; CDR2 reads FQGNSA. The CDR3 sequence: CASSRGAINQPQHF. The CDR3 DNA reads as TGTGCCAGCAGCCGGGGGGCGATTAATCAGCCCCAGCATTTT.

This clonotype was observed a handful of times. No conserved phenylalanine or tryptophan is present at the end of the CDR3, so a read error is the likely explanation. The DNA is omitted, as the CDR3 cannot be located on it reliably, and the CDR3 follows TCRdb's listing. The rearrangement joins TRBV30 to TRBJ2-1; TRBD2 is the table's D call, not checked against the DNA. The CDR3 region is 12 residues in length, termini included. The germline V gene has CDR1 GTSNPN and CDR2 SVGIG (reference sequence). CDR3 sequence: CAWSETRGAQII.

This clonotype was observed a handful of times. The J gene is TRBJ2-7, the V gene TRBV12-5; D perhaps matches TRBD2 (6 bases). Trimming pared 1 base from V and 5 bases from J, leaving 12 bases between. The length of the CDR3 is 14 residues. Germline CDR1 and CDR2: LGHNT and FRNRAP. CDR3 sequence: CASGLGLAPHEQYF. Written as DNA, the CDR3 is TGTGCTAGTGGTTTGGGGCTAGCGCCTCACGAGCAGTACTTC. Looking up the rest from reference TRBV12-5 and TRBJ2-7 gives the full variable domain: DARVTQTPRHKVTEMGQEVTMRCQPILGHNTVFWYRQTMMQGLELLAYFRNRAPLDDSGMPKDRFSAEMPDATLATLKIQPSEPRDSAVYFCASGLGLAPHEQYFGPGTRLTVT.

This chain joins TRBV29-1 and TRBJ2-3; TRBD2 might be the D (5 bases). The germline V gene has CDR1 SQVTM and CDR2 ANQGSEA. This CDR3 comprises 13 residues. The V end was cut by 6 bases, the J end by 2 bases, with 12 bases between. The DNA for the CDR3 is TGCAGCGTCTGGCGGGCCTCCACAGATACGCAGTATTTT. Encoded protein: CSVWRASTDTQYF.

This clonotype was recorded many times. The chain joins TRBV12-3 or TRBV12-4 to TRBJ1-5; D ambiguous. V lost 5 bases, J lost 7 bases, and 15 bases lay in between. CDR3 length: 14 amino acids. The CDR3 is CASSQGPSWQPQHF. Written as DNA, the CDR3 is TGTGCCAGCAGTCAAGGTCCCTCGTGGCAGCCCCAGCATTTT.

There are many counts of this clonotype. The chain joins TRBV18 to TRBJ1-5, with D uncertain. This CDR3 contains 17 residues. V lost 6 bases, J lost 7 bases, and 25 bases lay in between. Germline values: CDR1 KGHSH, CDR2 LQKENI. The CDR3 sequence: CASSLREVNEASQPQHF. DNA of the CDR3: TGTGCCAGCTCCCTCAGAGAAGTTAATGAGGCAAGCCAGCCCCAGCATTTT. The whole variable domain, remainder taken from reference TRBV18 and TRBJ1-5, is NAGVMQNPRHLVRRRGQEARLRCSPMKGHSHVYWYRQLPEEGLKFMVYLQKENIIDESGMPKERFSAEFPKEGPSILRIQQVVRGDSAAYFCASSLREVNEASQPQHFGDGTRLSIL.

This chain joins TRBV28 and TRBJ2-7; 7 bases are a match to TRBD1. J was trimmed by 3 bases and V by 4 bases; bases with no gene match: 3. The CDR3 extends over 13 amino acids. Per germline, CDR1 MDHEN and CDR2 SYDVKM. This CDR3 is CASSWDRNYEQYF. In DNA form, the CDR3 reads TGTGCCAGCAGTTGGGACAGAAACTACGAGCAGTACTTC. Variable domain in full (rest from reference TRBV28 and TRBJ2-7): DVKVTQSSRYLVKRTGEKVFLECVQDMDHENMFWYRQDPGLGLRLIYFSYDVKMKEKGDIPEGYSVSREKKERFSLILESASTNQTSMYLCASSWDRNYEQYFGPGTRLTVT.

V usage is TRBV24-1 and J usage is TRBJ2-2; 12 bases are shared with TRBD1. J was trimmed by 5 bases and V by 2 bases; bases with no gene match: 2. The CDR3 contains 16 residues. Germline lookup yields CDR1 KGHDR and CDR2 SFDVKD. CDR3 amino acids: CATSDSGQGATGELFF. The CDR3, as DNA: TGTGCCACCAGTGATTCGGGACAGGGGGCGACCGGGGAGCTGTTTTTT.

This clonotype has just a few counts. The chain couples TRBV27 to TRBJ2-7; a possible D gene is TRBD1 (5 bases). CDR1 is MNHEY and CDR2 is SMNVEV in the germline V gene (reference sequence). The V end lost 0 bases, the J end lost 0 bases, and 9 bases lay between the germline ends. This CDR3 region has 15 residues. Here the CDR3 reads CASSLSFDSSYEQYF. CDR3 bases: TGTGCCAGCAGTTTATCGTTCGACAGCTCCTACGAGCAGTACTTC.